Listed here are 29 T cell receptor beta chains from one sample, sequenced in a study of CD8+ T cells in alopecia areata. Following RNA extraction, reverse transcription yielded cDNA that acted as the sequencing template. The table came from immunoSEQ multiplex PCR; TCRdb's copy has only in-frame clones and leaves some out. The profile covers about 98,000 clones, with under 45% appearing a single time and under 0.9% taken by the ten largest. The sequenced sample was CD4+ T cells sorted from blood. The receptors here all came from a human donor with alopecia areata.

The rearrangement uses TRBV5-1 and TRBJ2-7, with unresolved D. V lost 1 base and J 3 bases, leaving 11 bases between the germline ends. This CDR3 has 14 amino acids. The germline gives CDR1 SGHRS, CDR2 YFSETQ. The CDR3 here is CASSLRSFDYEQYF. The CDR3 DNA follows: TGCGCCAGCAGCTTGAGGTCTTTTGACTACGAGCAGTACTTC.

This chain uses TRBV30 with TRBJ2-1; 10 nucleotides line up with TRBD2. The germline CDR1 and CDR2 sequences are GTSNPN and SVGIG (reference sequence). Trimming took 8 bases from V and 13 from J; bases not matched to a gene: 17. The length of the CDR3 is 14 residues. The CDR3 spells CAGAIAGGPNVQFF. CDR3 nucleotide sequence: TGTGCCGGGGCGATAGCGGGGGGTCCCAACGTACAGTTCTTC.

The chain couples TRBV30 to TRBJ1-1; no clear D. The germline V gene has CDR1 GTSNPN and CDR2 SVGIG (reference sequence). The CDR3 sequence is 11 residues long. Trimming cost V 5 bases and J 0 bases, with 4 bases left between them. The CDR3 nucleotides are TGTGCCTGGGGCCTGAACACTGAAGCTTTCTTT. Residues: CAWGLNTEAFF. Drawing the rest from reference TRBV30 and TRBJ1-1, the complete variable domain is SQTIHQWPATLVQPVGSPLSLECTVEGTSNPNLYWYRQAAGRGLQLLFYSVGIGQISSEVPQNLSASRPQDRQFILSSKKLLLSDSGFYLCAWGLNTEAFFGQGTRLTVV.

This clone was seen a few times. The sample contains more than one DNA sequence encoding this CDR3. The rearrangement joins TRBV7-2 to TRBJ2-5, with 7 bases fitting TRBD2. Per germline, CDR1 SGHTA and CDR2 FQGNSA. The CDR3 has 14 amino acids. The V gene end was trimmed by 5 bases and the J gene end by 1 base; junction bases not matched to a gene: 4. The CDR3 DNA is TGTGCCAGCAGCATCCCTAGCGGCCAAGAGACCCAGTACTTC. Its translation: CASSIPSGQETQYF.

The rearrangement joins TRBV30 to TRBJ1-2; 7 bases are a match to TRBD1. The CDR3 is 15 residues long. Trimming removed 5 bases from V and 1 base from J; junction bases left unmatched: 10. The germline V gene encodes CDR1 GTSNPN and CDR2 SVGIG (reference sequence). CDR3 protein: CAWHRDRALNYGYTF. The CDR3 nucleotides read TGTGCCTGGCACAGGGACAGAGCCCTTAACTATGGCTACACCTTC.

This chain connects TRBV2 to TRBJ1-4; perhaps TRBD1 as D (6 bases). CDR1 is SNHLY, CDR2 FYNNEI, per germline. V lost 6 bases to trimming and J lost 4 bases, with 12 bases between them. The CDR3 runs to 14 residues. CDR3 region: CASSADRFNEKLFF. CDR3 coding DNA: TGTGCCAGCAGCGCCGACAGGTTTAATGAAAAACTGTTTTTT. The full variable domain, rest sourced from reference TRBV2 and TRBJ1-4, is EPEVTQTPSHQVTQMGQEVILRCVPISNHLYFYWYRQILGQKVEFLVSFYNNEISEKSEIFDDQFSVERPDGSNFTLKIRSTKLEDSAMYFCASSADRFNEKLFFGSGTQLSVL.

This clone was observed a handful of times. The V and J genes are TRBV14 and TRBJ2-4; D not certain. CDR3 length: 14 amino acids. V was clipped by 3 bases and J by 0 bases, with 6 bases between them. Germline lookup yields CDR1 SGHDN and CDR2 FVKESK. CDR3 sequence reads: CASSQAVAKNIQYF. Written as DNA, the CDR3 is TGTGCCAGCAGCCAGGCGGTAGCCAAAAACATTCAGTACTTC.

The chain employs TRBV10-3 and TRBJ1-2; D is possibly TRBD1 (6 bases). V was clipped by 10 bases and J by 8 bases, with 20 bases between them. Per the germline V gene, CDR1 is ENHRY and CDR2 is SYGVKD. The CDR3 loop spans 13 amino acids. The CDR3 DNA follows: TGTGCCACTCGGGAAAACAGGGATGACGGCTACACCTTC. This sequence encodes CATRENRDDGYTF.

The chain links TRBV29-1 to TRBJ2-2; D possibly corresponds to TRBD2 (5 bases). Per germline, CDR1 SQVTM and CDR2 ANQGSEA. The CDR3 spans 16 residues. Trimming stripped 4 bases from V and 4 bases from J, with 19 bases between. The CDR3, as DNA: TGCAGCGTTGGGGCAGCCCCTTGGCTAGCCACCGGGGAGCTGTTTTTT. The encoded protein is CSVGAAPWLATGELFF.

The chain links TRBV28 to TRBJ2-3; 10 bases map to TRBD2. Trimming cost V 3 bases and J 8 bases; bases outside gene matches: 5. The CDR3 runs to 14 residues. The V gene's germline CDR1 is MDHEN and CDR2 SYDVKM. The CDR3 here is CASSLTSGLGTQYF. The CDR3 DNA reads TGTGCCAGCAGTTTGACTAGCGGGCTAGGTACGCAGTATTTT.

This clone was observed a handful of times. CDR3: CASRDRGTGELFF. DNA of the CDR3: TGTGCCAGCAGGGACAGGGGCACCGGGGAGCTGTTTTTT. The chain combines TRBV2 with TRBJ2-2, with 9 bases lining up with TRBD1. With V trimmed by 6 bases and J by 4 bases, 0 bases remained unmatched. The V gene's germline CDR1 is SNHLY and CDR2 FYNNEI. The CDR3 consists of 13 residues.

This clone has just a few counts. The chain joins TRBV29-1 to TRBJ2-1, with TRBD2 as a possible D gene (6 bases). Trimming shortened V by 7 bases and J by 5 bases, and 15 bases separated the two germline ends. Germline assignment: CDR1 SQVTM and CDR2 ANQGSEA. The CDR3 totals 13 residues. CDR3 DNA sequence: TGCAGCGCTCGCGGGACGCGGAACAATGAGCAGTTCTTC. Its protein product is CSARGTRNNEQFF.

CDR3 residues: CATSRDLASGRNAEQFF. The CDR3 nucleotides read TGTGCCACCAGCAGAGATCTGGCTAGCGGGAGGAACGCTGAGCAGTTCTTC. The chain combines TRBV15 with TRBJ2-1, with 11 bases aligning to TRBD2. Germline V CDR1 and CDR2: LNHNV, YYDKDF (reference sequence). The junction had 10 bases not matched to a gene; V was cut back by 0 bases and J by 9 bases. The CDR3 totals 17 residues.

This sequence joins TRBV29-1 and TRBJ2-5, with a tentative D call TRBD2 (5 bases). V lost 8 bases and J 1 base, leaving 14 bases between the germline ends. The CDR3 has 13 residues. Germline values: CDR1 SQVTM, CDR2 ANQGSEA. CDR3 coding DNA: TGCAGCTCCGGAGGTTCGCTCCAAGAGACCCAGTACTTC. Translated: CSSGGSLQETQYF.

The chain has TRBV30 and TRBJ2-3; 8 bases match TRBD1. J gave up 0 bases and V 7 bases, and 6 bases lay outside the gene matches. The V gene's germline CDR1 is GTSNPN and CDR2 SVGIG (reference sequence). CDR3 size: 14 residues. For the CDR3, the DNA is TGTGCCTTAATGACAGGGGCCAGCACAGATACGCAGTATTTT. It is translated as CALMTGASTDTQYF.

The CDR3 loop reads CSVHRERGTEAFF. In DNA, the CDR3 is TGCAGCGTTCACAGGGAAAGGGGCACTGAAGCTTTCTTT. The rearrangement joins TRBV29-1 to TRBJ1-1; D is perhaps TRBD1 (6 bases). The V gene's germline CDR1 is SQVTM and CDR2 ANQGSEA. CDR3 length: 13 residues. V was pared by 5 bases and J by 4 bases, with 14 bases between. Using reference TRBV29-1 and TRBJ1-1 for the parts outside the CDR3, the full variable domain is SAVISQKPSRDICQRGTSLTIQCQVDSQVTMMFWYRQQPGQSLTLIATANQGSEATYESGFVIDKFPISRPNLTFSTLTVSNMSPEDSSIYLCSVHRERGTEAFFGQGTRLTVV.

The V call is TRBV29-1, the J call TRBJ1-1, with D uncertain. Deletions cut 7 bases from V and 4 bases from J, with 10 bases between. Germline assignment: CDR1 SQVTM and CDR2 ANQGSEA. The CDR3 has 11 residues. The CDR3 is CSARASTEAFF. The CDR3, as DNA: TGCAGCGCTCGAGCGAGCACTGAAGCTTTCTTT.

CDR3 in DNA: TGTGCCAGCTCACCACCAATTACGGGAGGGCCCGTGACCCAGTACTTC. This encodes CASSPPITGGPVTQYF. The V gene is TRBV18, the J gene TRBJ2-5; 8 bases fit TRBD2. The CDR3 sequence is 16 residues long. Germline CDR1 is KGHSH and CDR2 is LQKENI. Unmatched junction bases numbered 10, after V lost 0 bases and J lost 7 bases.

The J gene is TRBJ2-3, the V gene TRBV7-9; D is unclear. The CDR3 has 10 amino acids. Germline V CDR1 and CDR2: SEHNR, FQNEAQ (reference sequence). CDR3 region: CLESADTQYF. In nucleotides, the CDR3 is TGTCTTGAATCGGCAGATACGCAGTATTTT.

CDR3 sequence (DNA): TGTGCCTGGAGTACTCTAGCGGGGACCGGGGAGCTGTTTTTT. Translation gives CAWSTLAGTGELFF. The rearrangement joins TRBV30 to TRBJ2-2; 9 bases align to TRBD2. The CDR3 is 14 residues long. The ends lost 2 bases at V and 5 bases at J; junction bases unmatched: 3. CDR1 and CDR2 from the germline V gene are GTSNPN and SVGIG (reference sequence).

The gene calls are TRBV5-1 and TRBJ2-7; D not certain. The CDR3 runs 11 residues. CDR1 SGHRS and CDR2 YFSETQ come from the germline V gene. Trimming removed 3 bases at V and 6 bases at J, with 7 bases between. The CDR3 region is CASSSESEQYF. Here the CDR3 DNA reads TGCGCCAGCAGCTCGGAAAGCGAGCAGTACTTC.

J is TRBJ1-1 and V is TRBV29-1, with TRBD1 as a possible D gene (5 bases). V shed 7 bases and J shed 8 bases, with 20 bases lying between them. CDR3 length: 13 amino acids. Germline assignment: CDR1 SQVTM and CDR2 ANQGSEA. The CDR3 DNA reads TGCAGCGGGCAGGGTTGGGGGACGTGGGAAGCTTTCTTT. Translating it yields CSGQGWGTWEAFF.

This clone was counted once. CDR3 DNA sequence: TGTGCCAGCTCACCGATGGGAGAGACCCAGTACTTC. Protein: CASSPMGETQYF. The chain links TRBV18 to TRBJ2-5; D remains ambiguous. In germline, CDR1 is KGHSH, CDR2 LQKENI. This CDR3 region has 12 residues. V lost 3 bases and J lost 4, with 6 bases in between. Supplemented by reference TRBV18 and TRBJ2-5, the full variable domain reads NAGVMQNPRHLVRRRGQEARLRCSPMKGHSHVYWYRQLPEEGLKFMVYLQKENIIDESGMPKERFSAEFPKEGPSILRIQQVVRGDSAAYFCASSPMGETQYFGPGTRLLVL.

The chain combines TRBV18 with TRBJ1-6, with unresolved D. V was shortened by 7 bases and J by 8 bases, with 12 bases between the two germline ends. Germline CDR1 KGHSH, CDR2 LQKENI. CDR3 length equals 13 residues. In nucleotides, the CDR3 is TGTGCCAGCTGCATTGACCAAGATTCACCCCTCCACTTT. As protein: CASCIDQDSPLHF.

This chain connects TRBV7-2 to TRBJ2-3, with a tentative D call TRBD2 (6 bases). The CDR3 contains 14 residues. The germline V gene has CDR1 SGHTA and CDR2 FQGNSA. Trimming cost V 1 base and J 3 bases, with 8 bases left between them. The CDR3 DNA follows: TGTGCCAGCAGCTTAGGGGCGGGAACAGATACGCAGTATTTT. Its protein is CASSLGAGTDTQYF.

The chain joins TRBV29-1 to TRBJ2-5; D not resolved. The CDR3 contains 11 residues. The germline V gene encodes CDR1 SQVTM and CDR2 ANQGSEA. V lost 4 bases and J lost 5, with 8 bases in between. CDR3 nucleotide sequence: TGCAGCGTTGGTTCCTCGGAGACCCAGTACTTC. It translates to CSVGSSETQYF.

V gene TRBV2 combines with J gene TRBJ1-2; no clear D. Trimming stripped 6 bases from V and 5 bases from J, with 7 bases between. Germline V lookup: CDR1 SNHLY, CDR2 FYNNEI. This CDR3 is built from 11 residues. CDR3 in amino acids: CASSSEYGYTF. CDR3 nucleotides: TGTGCCAGCAGCTCAGAATATGGCTACACCTTC.

The genes are TRBV28 and TRBJ1-1; D possibly corresponds to TRBD1 (6 bases). The V end was cut by 3 bases, the J end by 5 bases, with 13 bases between. Germline CDR1 is MDHEN and CDR2 is SYDVKM. The CDR3 has 14 amino acids. The DNA for the CDR3 is TGTGCCAGCAGTTTGGGTGGGGGCGGAACTGAAGCTTTCTTT. This translates into CASSLGGGGTEAFF.

This clone was detected a few times. The chain joins TRBV2 to TRBJ2-3; unclear D gene. Germline V lookup: CDR1 SNHLY, CDR2 FYNNEI. The V gene lost 7 bases and the J gene lost 1 base, with 9 bases spanning the gap. CDR3 length equals 13 residues. CDR3 in amino acids: CASNLRGTDTQYF. CDR3 in DNA: TGTGCCAGCAACCTCCGCGGCACAGATACGCAGTATTTT.